This T cell receptor (beta chain) was sequenced in a study of T cell changes during pregnancy in multiple sclerosis. Here immunoSEQ multiplex PCR was the method, and the copy in TCRdb shows in-frame clones only, minus some. This sample yields 60,000 to 70,000 clones, of which about 90% are seen a single time; more than 2.5% belongs to the top ten. Only one count was recorded for this clone. The CDR3 runs to 15 residues. Germline assignment: CDR1 SGHAT and CDR2 FQDESV (reference sequence). J lost 6 bases, V lost 0 bases, and 3 bases had no gene match. The sequencing here drew on peripheral blood, taken in the second trimester of pregnancy. The clonotype was recovered from a female donor in good health, enrolled as a control in a pregnancy study. The chain combines TRBV11-1 with TRBJ2-1; 9 nucleotides match TRBD2. The CDR3 loop reads CASSLAGGLANEQFF. In DNA, the CDR3 is TGTGCCAGCAGCTTAGCGGGGGGACTAGCCAATGAGCAGTTCTTC.